The 2 T cell receptor beta chains reported below all come from one sample, sequenced in a study of blood T cells in healthy people across ages. Together with a sample-barcoded 5' primer, a J-beta primer mix was included in a second PCR lasting about 7 to 12 cycles. TCRdb independently ran MiXCR on the 5' RACE reads; one entry per CDR3 protein. The sample holds about 780,000 distinct CDR3 sequences, roughly 25% seen once. The same data also contributed to another study, on T cells of mothers and their children.

The sequenced sample was blood. The receptor set was obtained from a boy under 18 in good health.

The chain combines TRBV2 with TRBJ1-2, with a weak D call TRBD1 (5 bases). Per germline, CDR1 SNHLY and CDR2 FYNNEI. This CDR3 has 14 amino acids. V lost 6 bases to trimming and J lost 3 bases, with 14 bases between them. The CDR3, as DNA: TGTGCCAGCAGCCCTGACAGCCGCTACTATGGCTACACCTTC. Translation: CASSPDSRYYGYTF.

This clonotype was picked up a small number of times. The rearrangement links TRBV20-1 to TRBJ1-1; D is unresolved. Germline CDR1 and CDR2: DFQATT and SNEGSKA (reference sequence). The CDR3 spans 14 residues. V was pared by 4 bases and J by 4 bases, with 16 bases between. The CDR3 DNA sequence: TGCAGTGCTAAAGGACCGCTAACGGGCACTGAAGCTTTCTTT. This sequence encodes CSAKGPLTGTEAFF.